These 7 T cell receptor beta chains were sequenced from one sample in a study of T cell responses to AZD1222 COVID-19 vaccine. Measured with immunoSEQ multiplex PCR; TCRdb has only the in-frame clones, and not every one. The data show 95,000 to 150,000 clones, with more than 75% seen just once and 7% to 9% held by the top ten. Sequences were derived from peripheral blood, sampled on day 0 of AZD1222 vaccination. The receptors stem from an adult in good health.

The chain joins TRBV28 to TRBJ2-1, with TRBD1 matching 7 bases. Trimming cost V 6 bases and J 7 bases; bases outside gene matches: 6. Germline V CDR1 and CDR2: MDHEN, SYDVKM. The CDR3 runs 13 residues. The chain's CDR3 is CASRNGQANEQFF. The CDR3 nucleotides are TGTGCCAGCAGAAATGGACAGGCAAATGAGCAGTTCTTC.

This clone was observed a few times. The chain joins TRBV6-2 or TRBV6-3 to TRBJ2-3; 7 positions agree with TRBD1. Germline V lookup: CDR1 MNHEY, CDR2 SVGEGT. The J segment lost 3 bases and the V segment lost 6 bases, leaving 12 bases of the junction unmatched. This CDR3 region has 16 residues. Written as DNA, the CDR3 is TGTGCCAGCAGCGACCCAGGGGGATTGGCGACAGATACGCAGTATTTT. Translated: CASSDPGGLATDTQYF.

V gene TRBV19 combines with J gene TRBJ1-4; tentative D call: TRBD1 (5 bases). Trimming pared 5 bases from V and 3 bases from J, leaving 10 bases between. Germline V gene data show CDR1 as LNHDA and CDR2 as SQIVND (reference sequence). The CDR3 has 14 residues. The CDR3 bases are TGTGCCAGTAGTGGGGGTAGAGCTAATGAAAAACTGTTTTTT. Translation gives CASSGGRANEKLFF.

This chain joins TRBV2 and TRBJ1-1; TRBD1 might be the D (5 bases). The CDR3 consists of 13 residues. The ends were cut back, 7 bases at V and 1 base at J, with 10 bases in the middle. CDR1 is SNHLY, CDR2 FYNNEI, per germline. The CDR3: CASKGTENTEAFF. CDR3 DNA sequence: TGTGCCAGCAAGGGGACGGAGAACACTGAAGCTTTCTTT.

This chain connects TRBV5-4 to TRBJ1-6, with no clear D. Between the trimmed V and J ends, which lost 0 bases and 6 bases, there was a span of 7 bases. The CDR3 extends over 14 amino acids. Germline values: CDR1 SGHNT, CDR2 YYREEE (reference sequence). This CDR3 is CASSLAGVNSPLHF. CDR3 sequence (DNA): TGTGCCAGCAGCTTGGCCGGGGTTAATTCACCCCTCCACTTT.

This chain joins TRBV18 and TRBJ2-3; tentative D call: TRBD1 (6 bases). This CDR3 is 16 amino acids long. Trimming pared 1 base from V and 3 bases from J, leaving 14 bases between. Germline V gives CDR1 KGHSH, CDR2 LQKENI. CDR3: CASSPRGPERTDTQYF. Written as DNA, the CDR3 is TGTGCCAGCTCACCACGGGGGCCGGAGAGAACAGATACGCAGTATTTT.

The chain links TRBV28 to TRBJ2-3; D call uncertain. This CDR3 has 16 residues. Looked up from germline, CDR1 is MDHEN and CDR2 is SYDVKM. V lost 8 bases, J lost 1 base, and 19 bases lay in between. CDR3 residues: CASPPMWVTGTDTQYF. DNA for the CDR3: TGTGCCAGCCCGCCCATGTGGGTTACCGGCACAGATACGCAGTATTTT.